The TCR beta chain under discussion was sequenced for a study of human T cells and chemical hapten exposure. On the study more broadly: 2% DPC applied to a roughly 2 cm by roughly 2 cm arm area sensitized donors.

About this clonotype: No antigen is known for it.

The study's library attached unique molecular identifiers to single cDNA molecules. TCRdb ran MiXCR on the RACE reads and lists one entry per CDR3 protein. The data contain over 75,000 distinct CDR3 sequences, about 7.5% of them singletons. The time point is: patch test 1, 2 weeks after DPC sensitization. Treatment noted: therapeutic diphenylcyclopropenone sensitization with weekly scalp DPC. Whole-study findings and limits: Patch test score rose with PT1 expanded TCRs, significant at 8, 16, 32, not 4.

The receptor comes from a young woman with alopecia areata. Some clones in this sample may be carry-over from other donors' samples. Sample: whole blood, taken in connection with sensitization to the hapten diphenylcyclopropenone (DPC).

CDR3 in DNA: TGTGCCAGCAAGCAAGGGTTCGATGGAAACACCATATATTTT. Translation: CASKQGFDGNTIYF. The chain uses TRBV2 and TRBJ1-3; no reliable D call. The CDR3 has 14 amino acids. The germline CDR1 and CDR2 sequences are SNHLY and FYNNEI. V lost 7 bases to trimming and J lost 3 bases, with 13 bases between them. Full variable domain (missing parts from reference TRBV2 and TRBJ1-3): EPEVTQTPSHQVTQMGQEVILRCVPISNHLYFYWYRQILGQKVEFLVSFYNNEISEKSEIFDDQFSVERPDGSNFTLKIRSTKLEDSAMYFCASKQGFDGNTIYFGEGSWLTVV.